Given below is one TCR beta chain in context. The antigen is unknown. The PCR was carried out with 60 Vbeta primers and 13 Jbeta primers. The table came from immunoSEQ multiplex PCR; TCRdb's copy has only in-frame clones and leaves some out. The repertoire holds about 160,000 clones, with 86% as singletons. This record comes from a study of cytomegalovirus exposure and HLA in healthy donors. Overall study findings and caveats: Most TCR beta V segments were productive about 87% or about 30% of the time in an earlier analysis. When analyzed later, a missense DCLRE1C variant was found to be linked to TCR beta V- and J-gene trimming. Presence/absence analyses treated sequencing depth as roughly uniform across donors. Later work found that TCR association rates differed between HLA loci; DRB1 had the most and HLA-C the fewest.

Trimming at V came to 4 bases and at J to 1 base, leaving 15 bases not matched to a gene. CDR1 is SGHRS and CDR2 is YFSETQ in the germline V gene. The CDR3 length is 18 residues. Material: PBMCs. The chain joins TRBV5-1 to TRBJ2-3, with TRBD2 identical over 7 bases. The sequence derives from a woman aged 18-29 years in good health and CMV-seronegative. CDR3 nucleotide sequence: TGCGCCAGCAGCCCTGCCCTAGCGGCGATCGGGGGCACAGATACGCAGTATTTT. Protein: CASSPALAAIGGTDTQYF.